The following is a T cell receptor beta chain sequence with its context. There is no known antigen for this receptor. Qualities for individual bases were not recorded, and no much larger clone is one base off. Each donor gave one peripheral blood draw, roughly 120 mL on average, collected into heparinised tubes. A BD FACSAria II and a panel including CD45RO, CCR7, CD25, CD127, CD95 and CD27 were used to sort naive, central memory, regulatory and stem cell-like memory CD4+ T cells. Purity was above 98% for every sorted population. PBMCs were separated immediately by Lymphoprep density gradient centrifugation and were stained directly, without being cultured. So that batch effects would be minimized, each experiment stained and sorted samples in pairs, pairing one healthy donor with one patient. These data come from a study of beta chain features in type 1 diabetes (dated by TCRdb to between 2018 and 2020). A note on the overall study: Mean age, gender distribution, total cell number and subset yield did not differ between patients and healthy donors. A total of approximately 100,000,000 sorted cells were examined across all samples, and the number of cells per subset was strongly correlated with RNA yield. The study compared TCRB repertoires of sorted circulating CD4+ T cell subsets between recently diagnosed type 1 diabetes patients and matched healthy donors. Whereas all 30 or so donors provided naive and central memory subsets, regulatory and stem cell-like memory subsets were isolated from just 8 patients and roughly eight healthy donors. General conclusions and limits of the study: At VDJ recombination sites, type 1 diabetes patients had fewer insertions and more deleted nucleotides, which implies abnormalities in thymic rearrangement. Sequencing cDNA rather than genomic DNA could over-represent highly expressing activated cells, although activation and CD3 levels did not differ between groups. A moderate but significant shortening of TCRB CDR3 length was observed in type 1 diabetes patients in all four CD4+ subsets. Shorter templates might have been favored by PCR, but patient and control samples were amplified and corrected together, so both groups would have been affected equally by any skew. Naive, central memory and regulatory TCRB repertoires appeared to be more alike among patients than among healthy donors. Because the HLA sub-analyses included only small numbers of individuals, any influence of HLA type on TCRB rearrangement was left unresolved.

The germline V gene gives CDR1 as SGHTA and CDR2 as FQGNSA. The CDR3 measures 14 amino acids from cysteine to phenylalanine. The retained sequence is limited to the CDR3, 42 bases, with the frame set at the first base. V has 5 bases trimmed and J has 2 bases trimmed; junction bases matching no gene number 6. The entire isolated RNA was reverse transcribed using the High Capacity cDNA Reverse Transcription Kit, and thus expressed TCRB transcripts were sequenced. Deep immunoSEQ sequencing was performed on naive, central memory and regulatory T cell samples, with an average of roughly 3.5 million total reads per sample. Sorted cells were lysed in RLT buffer and RNA was extracted with DNase-treated RNeasy Micro or Mini kits, depending on cell number. Each cell subset was processed separately to prevent cross-contamination, with patient and healthy donor samples processed together. TCRB sequences were amplified from cDNA with the immunoSEQ multiplex PCR, producing 87-bp fragments spanning the CDR3 region. Sequencing of the amplicons was done on the Illumina HiSeq platform. The study's own analysis went as follows. PCR bias was corrected computationally using synthetic template baselines, and reads within Hamming distance 2 were collapsed, with unmergeable singletons discarded. Reads were aligned against IMGT to assign V, D and J genes, CDR3 length and insertions or deletions at six rearrangement sites. Within each subset, clonotype counts were normalized to the number of sorted cells before true diversity and Gini coefficients were calculated with the tcR R package. Repertoire sharing was quantified using the overlap coefficient calculated on TCRB nucleotide sequences. Out-of-frame TCRB sequences from naive cells were analyzed as a proxy for the pre-selection repertoire. This immuneACCESS table, as held by TCRdb, lists in-frame sequences with V and J called but not all clones. Of the missing ones, under half trace to an unresolved V gene in checked studies; the others have no known cause. That table furnishes V, J and clone size, whereas the DNA furnished D and trimming. The sample table contains 200,000 to 300,000 clones; only one count was recorded for over 20% of them. The top ten hold 0.028% of the sample.

The sequence was collected from a woman aged 35 to 49 with type 1 diabetes. Sequenced: naive CD4+ T cells from blood. The cell subset or site label of this sample denotes: true naive CD4+ T cells. The chain couples TRBV7-2 to TRBJ2-7; TRBD1 lines up with 7 middle nucleotides. The nucleotides read TGTGCCAGCAGCCCCGGACAGGCCGCCTACGAGCAGTACTTC. Translated, it reads CASSPGQAAYEQYF.